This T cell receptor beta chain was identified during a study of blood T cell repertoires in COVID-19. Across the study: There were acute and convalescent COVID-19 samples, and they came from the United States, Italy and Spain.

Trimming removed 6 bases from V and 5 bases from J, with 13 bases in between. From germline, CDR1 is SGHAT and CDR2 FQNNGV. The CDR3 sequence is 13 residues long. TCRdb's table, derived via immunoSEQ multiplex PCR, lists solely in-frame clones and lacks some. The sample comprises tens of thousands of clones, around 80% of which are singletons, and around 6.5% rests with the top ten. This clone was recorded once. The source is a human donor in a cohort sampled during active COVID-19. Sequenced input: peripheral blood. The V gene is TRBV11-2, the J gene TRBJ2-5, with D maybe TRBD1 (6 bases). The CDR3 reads CASRTQGKETQYF. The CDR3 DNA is TGTGCCAGCAGGACGCAGGGGAAGGAGACCCAGTACTTC.